A selection of T cell receptor beta chains follows, all from one sample in a study of cytomegalovirus exposure and HLA in healthy donors. Using immunoSEQ multiplex PCR, the repertoire was profiled, and TCRdb retains in-frame clones only, with some absent. Seen here are around 170,000 clones, approximately 90% observed once, and the top ten hold 2.5% to 3.5%. Sequencing was done on a sample of PBMCs. The receptors derive from a man aged 18-30 years in good health and CMV-seronegative. The CDR3 runs from the conserved cysteine through the conserved F or W. D genes are given only for firm matches. Expanded clones get a size class; other rows say once, few or many, or leave the size out.

clone size	V gene	D gene	J gene	CDR3 DNA	CDR3 protein
-	TRBV10-3	TRBD2	TRBJ2-2	TGTGCCATCTTCAGCGGGAGGGACACCGGGGAGCTGTTTTTT	CAIFSGRDTGELFF
once	TRBV7-8	TRBD1	TRBJ2-2	TGTGCCAGCGACACAGGGGCCCCCAGGGGGGAGCTGTTTTTT	CASDTGAPRGELFF
-	TRBV4-3	-	TRBJ2-7	TGCGCCAGCAGCCAATCTAAGTCCTACGAGCAGTACTTC	CASSQSKSYEQYF
-	TRBV27	-	TRBJ1-2	TGTGCCAGCAGTCCGCAGGGGTGGTATGGCTACACCTTC	CASSPQGWYGYTF
once	TRBV10-2	-	TRBJ1-5	TGCGCCAGCAGCGAGAGGTTCCGGGTTCAGCCCCAGCATTTT	CASSERFRVQPQHF
-	TRBV2	TRBD2	TRBJ2-1	TGTGCCAGCAGTCGTTCTAGCGGCAGCTCCTACAATGAGCAGTTCTTC	CASSRSSGSSYNEQFF
-	TRBV20-1	-	TRBJ2-7	TGCAGTGCCCCCGACCGCGGTGAGCAGTACTTC	CSAPDRGEQYF
-	TRBV11-2	-	TRBJ2-1	TGTGCCAGCAGCTTCTCGGCAGGGGGGTGGAATGAGCAGTTCTTC	CASSFSAGGWNEQFF
-	TRBV5-4	-	TRBJ2-1	TGTGCCAGCAGCTCCTCTTTGAGCCGTGAGCAGTTCTTC	CASSSSLSREQFF
-	TRBV10-3	-	TRBJ1-5	TGTGCCGTCAACGAACAGGATCAGCCCCAGCATTTT	CAVNEQDQPQHF
many	TRBV6-5	-	TRBJ1-1	TGTGCCAGCAACAACGGACAGAACACTGAAGCTTTCTTT	CASNNGQNTEAFF
-	TRBV6-5	-	TRBJ2-3	TGTGCCAGCATCTCCCCCGGGAATACGCAGTATTTT	CASISPGNTQYF
-	TRBV7-8	-	TRBJ1-2	TGTGCCAGCAGCTTTCGACAGACGAGAATCTATGGCTACACCTTC	CASSFRQTRIYGYTF
-	TRBV15	TRBD2	TRBJ2-1	TGTGCCACCAGCAGAGATATTTCGACTAGCGGGGATCACAATGAGCAGTTCTTC	CATSRDISTSGDHNEQFF
-	TRBV19	TRBD1	TRBJ2-7	TGTGCCAGTAGTCCGGGACAGGGGGCTGTCTACGAGCAGTACTTC	CASSPGQGAVYEQYF
-	TRBV6-5	-	TRBJ1-3	TGTGCCAGCAGTTACTCCGGACAAGACAATGGAAACACCATATATTTT	CASSYSGQDNGNTIYF
-	TRBV2	TRBD2	TRBJ2-1	TGTGCCAGCAGTGTAGCGGGAGGGCTCAATGAGCAGTTCTTC	CASSVAGGLNEQFF
-	TRBV7-8	-	TRBJ1-4	TGTGCCAGCAGCTTGGGTTCGCTTGGGAGGAAACTGTTTTTT	CASSLGSLGRKLFF
-	TRBV15	TRBD1	TRBJ2-3	TGTGCCACCAGCAGAGAGGACAGGGGGGCAGATACGCAGTATTTT	CATSREDRGADTQYF
once	TRBV7-9	-	TRBJ2-6	TGTGCCAGCAGCACCACAAGCTCTGGGGCCAACGTCCTGACTTTC	CASSTTSSGANVLTF
-	TRBV6-5	TRBD1	TRBJ2-7	TGTGCCAGCAGGCGGACAGGAACCTACGAGCAGTACTTC	CASRRTGTYEQYF
-	TRBV5-5	-	TRBJ1-1	TGTGCCAGCAGCTTGTATCACGGGAACACTGAAGCTTTCTTT	CASSLYHGNTEAFF
-	TRBV5-1	-	TRBJ1-5	TGCGCCAGCAGCTTTACAGGATATCAGCCCCAGCATTTT	CASSFTGYQPQHF